This is a list of T cell receptor beta chains from one sample in a study of vaccination and CD4 T cells after COVID-19. TCRdb called the PCR reads again in MiXCR, with one record for every CDR3 protein. In the table there are 14,000 or so distinct CDR3 sequences, over 20% of which are singletons. What these receptors recognize is not known. The source material was cultured CD4+ T cells from blood. Receptor source: a human donor with COVID-19. CDR3s include the opening cysteine and the closing phenylalanine or tryptophan. Each record gives: J gene, D gene, clone size, V gene, CDR3 protein, CDR3 DNA. A D gene is named only where the DNA matches it firmly. Part of the rows lack a size; the others show once, few, many or a class for expanded clones.

j_call: TRBJ2-7; d_call: TRBD1; clone_size: NA; v_call: TRBV27; cdr3_aa: CASSRDRGEYEQYF; cdr3_nt: TGTGCCAGCAGTAGGGACAGGGGAGAATACGAGCAGTACTTC
j_call: TRBJ2-2; d_call: NA; clone_size: NA; v_call: TRBV7-9; cdr3_aa: CASNPFRDTGELFF; cdr3_nt: TGTGCCAGCAACCCTTTCAGGGACACCGGGGAGCTGTTTTTT
j_call: TRBJ1-6; d_call: NA; clone_size: NA; v_call: TRBV2; cdr3_aa: CASSEVRPPLHF; cdr3_nt: TGTGCCAGCAGTGAAGTTAGGCCACCCCTCCACTTT
j_call: TRBJ1-4; d_call: TRBD1; clone_size: few; v_call: TRBV6-1; cdr3_aa: CASRGTGVSEKLFF; cdr3_nt: TGTGCCAGCAGAGGGACAGGGGTTTCGGAAAAACTGTTTTTT
j_call: TRBJ2-3; d_call: NA; clone_size: NA; v_call: TRBV12-5; cdr3_aa: CASGLVLGPRTDTQYF; cdr3_nt: TGTGCTAGTGGTTTGGTACTGGGTCCGAGGACAGATACGCAGTATTTT
j_call: TRBJ2-3; d_call: TRBD2; clone_size: medium-sized; v_call: TRBV7-2; cdr3_aa: CASSLAPLAGGVF; cdr3_nt: TGTGCCAGCAGCTTAGCGCCACTAGCGGGGGGGGTATTC
j_call: TRBJ2-3; d_call: TRBD2; clone_size: NA; v_call: TRBV2; cdr3_aa: CAAGTSDKDTQYF; cdr3_nt: TGTGCCGCGGGGACTAGCGACAAGGATACGCAGTATTTT
j_call: TRBJ2-5; d_call: NA; clone_size: NA; v_call: TRBV30; cdr3_aa: CAWGGIGQTQYF; cdr3_nt: TGTGCCTGGGGGGGGATTGGACAGACCCAGTACTTC
j_call: TRBJ2-7; d_call: NA; clone_size: NA; v_call: TRBV20-1; cdr3_aa: CSAFSPQVTYEQYF; cdr3_nt: TGCAGTGCTTTTAGTCCACAGGTAACCTACGAGCAGTACTTC
j_call: TRBJ1-2; d_call: NA; clone_size: few; v_call: TRBV6-1; cdr3_aa: CASSPSRGSYGYTF; cdr3_nt: TGTGCCAGCAGCCCCAGTCGGGGGAGCTATGGCTACACCTTC
j_call: TRBJ1-2; d_call: NA; clone_size: medium-sized; v_call: TRBV6-2/TRBV6-3; cdr3_aa: CASSVTGGYGYTF; cdr3_nt: TGTGCCAGCAGTGTGACAGGTGGCTATGGCTACACCTTC
j_call: TRBJ2-7; d_call: TRBD1; clone_size: NA; v_call: TRBV6-1; cdr3_aa: CASRLGQTIYEQYF; cdr3_nt: TGTGCCAGCAGGTTGGGACAGACTATCTACGAGCAGTACTTC
j_call: TRBJ1-4; d_call: NA; clone_size: NA; v_call: TRBV30; cdr3_aa: CAWSSGKGEKLFF; cdr3_nt: TGTGCCTGGAGTTCAGGGAAGGGTGAAAAACTGTTTTTT
j_call: TRBJ2-3; d_call: NA; clone_size: NA; v_call: TRBV28; cdr3_aa: CASSLSLDTQYF; cdr3_nt: TGTGCCAGCAGTTTATCATTAGATACGCAGTATTTT
j_call: TRBJ2-6; d_call: TRBD1; clone_size: few; v_call: TRBV18; cdr3_aa: CASSPGTGAGANVLTF; cdr3_nt: TGTGCCAGCTCGCCCGGGACAGGAGCTGGGGCCAACGTCCTGACTTTC
j_call: TRBJ2-7; d_call: NA; clone_size: NA; v_call: TRBV2; cdr3_aa: CASSVEGTLIYEQYF; cdr3_nt: TGTGCCAGCAGTGTGGAAGGGACCCTAATTTACGAGCAGTACTTC
j_call: TRBJ2-1; d_call: NA; clone_size: few; v_call: TRBV20-1; cdr3_aa: CSVIPTRNNEQFF; cdr3_nt: TGCAGTGTCATTCCGACTAGGAACAATGAGCAGTTCTTC
j_call: TRBJ1-3; d_call: NA; clone_size: NA; v_call: TRBV20-1; cdr3_aa: CSASRTAGNTIYF; cdr3_nt: TGCAGTGCTAGCCGGACAGCTGGAAACACCATATATTTT
j_call: TRBJ2-5; d_call: TRBD1; clone_size: few; v_call: TRBV10-1; cdr3_aa: CASSTGQETQYF; cdr3_nt: TGCGCCAGCTCGACAGGGCAAGAGACCCAGTACTTC
j_call: TRBJ2-4; d_call: TRBD2; clone_size: large; v_call: TRBV18; cdr3_aa: CASSPAKGRREDIQYF; cdr3_nt: TGTGCCAGCTCCCCGGCGAAAGGGCGGCGGGAGGACATTCAGTACTTC
j_call: TRBJ1-2; d_call: NA; clone_size: NA; v_call: TRBV20-1; cdr3_aa: CSARDKINYGYTF; cdr3_nt: TGCAGTGCTAGAGATAAAATTAACTATGGCTACACCTTC
j_call: TRBJ1-5; d_call: NA; clone_size: few; v_call: TRBV5-6; cdr3_aa: CASSLRDLRGQPQHF; cdr3_nt: TGTGCCAGCAGCTTAAGGGATCTTCGCGGGCAGCCCCAGCATTTT
j_call: TRBJ1-2; d_call: TRBD1; clone_size: few; v_call: TRBV29-1; cdr3_aa: CSVEDRGQSNYGYTF; cdr3_nt: TGCAGCGTTGAAGATCGGGGACAGTCTAACTATGGCTACACCTTC
j_call: TRBJ1-1; d_call: NA; clone_size: NA; v_call: TRBV18; cdr3_aa: CASSPNGGTNTEAFF; cdr3_nt: TGTGCCAGCTCACCAAACGGGGGTACTAACACTGAAGCTTTCTTT
j_call: TRBJ1-2; d_call: NA; clone_size: few; v_call: TRBV4-1; cdr3_aa: CASSQDQGGYTF; cdr3_nt: TGCGCCAGCAGCCAAGATCAGGGGGGCTACACCTTC
j_call: TRBJ1-5; d_call: NA; clone_size: NA; v_call: TRBV5-1; cdr3_aa: CASSFEGGGNQPQHF; cdr3_nt: TGCGCCAGCAGCTTTGAGGGGGGGGGCAATCAGCCCCAGCATTTT
j_call: TRBJ1-3; d_call: NA; clone_size: NA; v_call: TRBV19; cdr3_aa: CASSTQGSGNTIYF; cdr3_nt: TGTGCCAGTAGTACACAGGGCTCTGGAAACACCATATATTTT
j_call: TRBJ1-1; d_call: TRBD1; clone_size: few; v_call: TRBV19; cdr3_aa: CASSTGTGLNTEAFF; cdr3_nt: TGTGCCAGTAGTACCGGGACAGGGCTTAACACTGAAGCTTTCTTT
j_call: TRBJ2-2; d_call: NA; clone_size: NA; v_call: TRBV6-1; cdr3_aa: CASTRATGELFF; cdr3_nt: TGTGCCAGCACCAGGGCCACCGGGGAGCTGTTTTTT
j_call: TRBJ2-3; d_call: TRBD2; clone_size: NA; v_call: TRBV20-1; cdr3_aa: CSARDSGGADTQYF; cdr3_nt: TGCAGTGCTAGAGATTCCGGGGGGGCAGATACGCAGTATTTT
j_call: TRBJ2-5; d_call: TRBD1; clone_size: NA; v_call: TRBV20-1; cdr3_aa: CSAKWPGQGRETQYF; cdr3_nt: TGCAGTGCTAAATGGCCGGGACAGGGTCGAGAGACCCAGTACTTC
j_call: TRBJ2-1; d_call: NA; clone_size: few; v_call: TRBV6-1; cdr3_aa: CASRGPGLSYNEQFF; cdr3_nt: TGTGCCAGCAGGGGACCGGGACTTTCTTACAATGAGCAGTTCTTC
j_call: TRBJ2-2; d_call: TRBD2; clone_size: few; v_call: TRBV5-1; cdr3_aa: CASSLVSRGGPGELFF; cdr3_nt: TGCGCCAGCAGCTTGGTCTCGCGGGGGGGCCCCGGGGAGCTGTTTTTT
j_call: TRBJ2-6; d_call: TRBD1; clone_size: few; v_call: TRBV30; cdr3_aa: CAWRSSGTVFSGANVLTF; cdr3_nt: TGTGCCTGGAGATCTTCCGGGACAGTTTTCTCTGGGGCCAACGTCCTGACTTTC
j_call: TRBJ2-5; d_call: TRBD2; clone_size: NA; v_call: TRBV6-1; cdr3_aa: CASSAMGRVTQYF; cdr3_nt: TGTGCCAGCAGTGCTATGGGGAGGGTGACCCAGTACTTC
j_call: TRBJ2-3; d_call: NA; clone_size: few; v_call: TRBV28; cdr3_aa: CASSKVGGADTQYF; cdr3_nt: TGTGCCAGCAGTAAGGTCGGAGGGGCAGATACGCAGTATTTT
j_call: TRBJ2-4; d_call: TRBD1; clone_size: medium-sized; v_call: TRBV6-1; cdr3_aa: CASRNRGAKNIQYF; cdr3_nt: TGTGCCAGCAGAAACAGGGGAGCCAAAAACATTCAGTACTTC
j_call: TRBJ1-1; d_call: NA; clone_size: few; v_call: TRBV5-5; cdr3_aa: CASSPAVGGTEAFF; cdr3_nt: TGTGCCAGCAGCCCGGCTGTCGGGGGCACTGAAGCTTTCTTT
j_call: TRBJ2-2; d_call: NA; clone_size: NA; v_call: TRBV24-1; cdr3_aa: CATSDSGLGGGELFF; cdr3_nt: TGTGCCACCAGTGATTCGGGACTCGGGGGCGGGGAGCTGTTTTTT
j_call: TRBJ1-3; d_call: NA; clone_size: few; v_call: TRBV30; cdr3_aa: CAWGDLDTIYF; cdr3_nt: TGTGCCTGGGGGGACCTGGACACCATATATTTT
j_call: TRBJ1-5; d_call: TRBD1; clone_size: medium-sized; v_call: TRBV6-1; cdr3_aa: CASSGQQGALGQPQHF; cdr3_nt: TGTGCCAGCAGTGGGCAACAGGGGGCCCTGGGGCAGCCCCAGCATTTT
j_call: TRBJ2-1; d_call: TRBD2; clone_size: NA; v_call: TRBV6-1; cdr3_aa: CASSPLVAGGRYEQFF; cdr3_nt: TGTGCCAGCAGCCCCCTGGTAGCGGGGGGGCGCTATGAGCAGTTCTTC
j_call: TRBJ1-6; d_call: NA; clone_size: NA; v_call: TRBV12-3/TRBV12-4; cdr3_aa: CASRGAANSPLHF; cdr3_nt: TGTGCCAGTCGGGGGGCGGCGAATTCACCCCTCCACTTT